The source of this TCR beta chain is a study of cytotoxic CD8 clonotypes in ibrutinib-treated CLL. Study-level background: The cohort had some 10 relapsed/refractory and some 14 treatment-naive patients, 17 IGHV unmutated. Response sampling came at median around 12 months of treatment, ranging roughly 6 to 36 months.

Details on this clone: The antigen is unknown.

Study-wide results and limits: Lymph node repertoires were not studied, and sampling times were unmatched.

With sequencing, the targeted depth ranged from 1 in 200,000 to 1 in 1 million T cells. Repertoires were generated with immunoSEQ multiplex PCR, while TCRdb's copy carries only in-frame clones and drops some. The sample records about 50,000 clones, less than 90% being singletons. Sequencing used PBMCs, obtained after 24 months of ibrutinib treatment. This sequence was found in a human donor with chronic lymphocytic leukemia.

The CDR3: CASSLGNEQFF. The CDR3 nucleotides are TGTGCCAGCAGCCTCGGGAATGAGCAGTTCTTC. The chain recombines TRBV6-5 with TRBJ2-1, with unresolved D. The germline gives CDR1 MNHEY, CDR2 SVGAGI. V was clipped by 6 bases and J by 7 bases, with 7 bases between them. The CDR3 is 11 amino acids.